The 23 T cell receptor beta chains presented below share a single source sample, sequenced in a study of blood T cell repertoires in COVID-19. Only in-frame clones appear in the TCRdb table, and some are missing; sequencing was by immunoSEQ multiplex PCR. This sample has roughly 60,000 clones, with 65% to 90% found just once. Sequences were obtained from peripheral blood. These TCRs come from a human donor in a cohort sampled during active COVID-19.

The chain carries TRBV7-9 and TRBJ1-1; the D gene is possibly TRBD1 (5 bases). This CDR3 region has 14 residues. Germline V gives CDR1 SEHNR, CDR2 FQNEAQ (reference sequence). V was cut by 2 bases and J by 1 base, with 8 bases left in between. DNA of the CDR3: TGTGCCAGCAGCTTACAGACAGCGAACACTGAAGCTTTCTTT. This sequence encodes CASSLQTANTEAFF.

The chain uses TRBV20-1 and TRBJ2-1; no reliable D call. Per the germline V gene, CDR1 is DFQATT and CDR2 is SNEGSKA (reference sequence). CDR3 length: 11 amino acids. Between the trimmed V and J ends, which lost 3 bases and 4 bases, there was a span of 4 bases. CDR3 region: CSASGYNEQFF. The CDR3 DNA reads TGCAGTGCTAGCGGTTACAATGAGCAGTTCTTC.

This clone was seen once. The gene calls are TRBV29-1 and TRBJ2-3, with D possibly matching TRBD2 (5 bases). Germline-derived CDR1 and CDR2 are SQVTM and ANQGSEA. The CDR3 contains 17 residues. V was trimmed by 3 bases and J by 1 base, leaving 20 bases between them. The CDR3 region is CSVERGQEGWGTDTQYF. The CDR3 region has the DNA TGCAGCGTTGAGAGAGGGCAGGAAGGATGGGGCACAGATACGCAGTATTTT.

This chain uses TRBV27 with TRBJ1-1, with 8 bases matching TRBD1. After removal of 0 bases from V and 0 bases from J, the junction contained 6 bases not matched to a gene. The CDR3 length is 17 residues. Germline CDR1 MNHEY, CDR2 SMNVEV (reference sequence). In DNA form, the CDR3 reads TGTGCCAGCAGTTTATCCGGCGGACAGGGTATGAACACTGAAGCTTTCTTT. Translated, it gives CASSLSGGQGMNTEAFF.

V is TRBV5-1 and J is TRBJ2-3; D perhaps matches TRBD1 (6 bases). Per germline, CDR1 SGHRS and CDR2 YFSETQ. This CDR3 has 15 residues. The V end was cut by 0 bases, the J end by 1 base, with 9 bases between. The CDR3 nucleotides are TGCGCCAGCAGCTTGGGCAGGGGCGGCACAGATACGCAGTATTTT. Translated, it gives CASSLGRGGTDTQYF.

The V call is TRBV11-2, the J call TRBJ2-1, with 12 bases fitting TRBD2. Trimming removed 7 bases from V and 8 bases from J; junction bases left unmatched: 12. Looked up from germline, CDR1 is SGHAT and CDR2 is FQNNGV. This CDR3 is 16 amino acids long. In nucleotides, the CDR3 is TGTGCCAGCACCGCTAGCGGGGGGGCCGGTGGGTATGAGCAGTTCTTC. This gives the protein CASTASGGAGGYEQFF.

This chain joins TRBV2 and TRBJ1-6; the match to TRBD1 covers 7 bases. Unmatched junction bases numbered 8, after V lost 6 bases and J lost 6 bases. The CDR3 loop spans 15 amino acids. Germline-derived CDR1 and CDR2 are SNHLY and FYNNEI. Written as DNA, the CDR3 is TGTGCCAGCAGAGGAAGACAGGGACCTAATTCACCCCTCCACTTT. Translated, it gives CASRGRQGPNSPLHF. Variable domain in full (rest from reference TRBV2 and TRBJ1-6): EPEVTQTPSHQVTQMGQEVILRCVPISNHLYFYWYRQILGQKVEFLVSFYNNEISEKSEIFDDQFSVERPDGSNFTLKIRSTKLEDSAMYFCASRGRQGPNSPLHFGNGTRLTVT.

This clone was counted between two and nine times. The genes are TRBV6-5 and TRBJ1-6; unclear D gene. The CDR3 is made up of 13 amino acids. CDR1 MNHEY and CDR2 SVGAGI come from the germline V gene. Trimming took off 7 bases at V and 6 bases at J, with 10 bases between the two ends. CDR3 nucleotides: TGTGCCAGCACGCGGGAGTTTAATTCACCCCTCCACTTT. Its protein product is CASTREFNSPLHF.

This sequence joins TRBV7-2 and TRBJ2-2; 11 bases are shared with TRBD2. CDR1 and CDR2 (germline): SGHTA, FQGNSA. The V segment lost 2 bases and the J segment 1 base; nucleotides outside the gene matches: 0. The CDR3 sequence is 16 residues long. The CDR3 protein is CASSLTSGGNTGELFF. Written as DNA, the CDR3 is TGTGCCAGCAGCTTAACTAGCGGGGGGAACACCGGGGAGCTGTTTTTT.

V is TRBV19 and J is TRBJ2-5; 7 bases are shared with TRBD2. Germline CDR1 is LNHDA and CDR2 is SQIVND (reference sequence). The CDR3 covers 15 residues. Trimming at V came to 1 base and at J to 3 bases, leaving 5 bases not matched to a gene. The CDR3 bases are TGTGCCAGTAGTATAGGCTTTGGGGGGGAAGAGACCCAGTACTTC. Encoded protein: CASSIGFGGEETQYF. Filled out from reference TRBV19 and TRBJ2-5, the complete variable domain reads DGGITQSPKYLFRKEGQNVTLSCEQNLNHDAMYWYRQDPGQGLRLIYYSQIVNDFQKGDIAEGYSVSREKKESFPLTVTSAQKNPTAFYLCASSIGFGGEETQYFGPGTRLLVL.

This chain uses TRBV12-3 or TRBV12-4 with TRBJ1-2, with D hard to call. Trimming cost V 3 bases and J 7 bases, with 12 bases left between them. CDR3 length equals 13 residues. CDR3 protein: CASSFPASGGYTF. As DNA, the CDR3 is TGTGCCAGCAGTTTCCCGGCTAGTGGTGGCTACACCTTC.

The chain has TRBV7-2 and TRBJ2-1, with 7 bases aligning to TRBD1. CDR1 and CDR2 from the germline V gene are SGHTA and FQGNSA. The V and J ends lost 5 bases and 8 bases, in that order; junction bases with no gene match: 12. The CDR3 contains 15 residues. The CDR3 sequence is CASSPGQVEWYEQFF. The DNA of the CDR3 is TGTGCCAGCAGCCCAGGACAGGTCGAGTGGTATGAGCAGTTCTTC.

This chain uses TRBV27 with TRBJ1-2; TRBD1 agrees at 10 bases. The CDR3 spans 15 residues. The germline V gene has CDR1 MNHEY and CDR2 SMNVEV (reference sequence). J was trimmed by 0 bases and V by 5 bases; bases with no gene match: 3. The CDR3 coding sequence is TGTGCCAGCAGTCCCGGGACAGGGGCTAACTATGGCTACACCTTC. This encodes CASSPGTGANYGYTF.

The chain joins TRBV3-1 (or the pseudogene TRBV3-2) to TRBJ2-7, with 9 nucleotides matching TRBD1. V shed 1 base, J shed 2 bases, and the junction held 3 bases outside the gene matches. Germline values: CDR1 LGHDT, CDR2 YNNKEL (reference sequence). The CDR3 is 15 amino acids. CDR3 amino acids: CASSQAGQGPYEQYF. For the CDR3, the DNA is TGTGCCAGCAGCCAAGCCGGACAGGGGCCCTACGAGCAGTACTTC.

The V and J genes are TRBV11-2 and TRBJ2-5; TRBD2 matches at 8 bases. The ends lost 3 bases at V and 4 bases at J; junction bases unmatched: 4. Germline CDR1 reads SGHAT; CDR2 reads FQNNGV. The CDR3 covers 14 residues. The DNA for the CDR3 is TGTGCCAGCAGCTTTGGACGGGGGGGAGAGACCCAGTACTTC. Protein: CASSFGRGGETQYF.

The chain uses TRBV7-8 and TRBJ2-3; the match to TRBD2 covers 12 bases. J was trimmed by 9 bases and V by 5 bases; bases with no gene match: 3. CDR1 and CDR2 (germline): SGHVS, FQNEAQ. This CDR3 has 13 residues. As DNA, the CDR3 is TGTGCCAGCAGCCAAGGACTAGCGGGGACGCAGTATTTT. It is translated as CASSQGLAGTQYF.

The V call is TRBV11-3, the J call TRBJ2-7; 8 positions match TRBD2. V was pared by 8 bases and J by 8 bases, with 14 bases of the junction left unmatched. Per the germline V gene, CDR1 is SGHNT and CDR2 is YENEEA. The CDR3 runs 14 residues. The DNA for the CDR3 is TGTGCCAGCCTTCAGGCGGGGCGCGGGGGGAAGCAGTACTTC. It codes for CASLQAGRGGKQYF. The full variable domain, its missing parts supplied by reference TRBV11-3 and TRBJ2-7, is EAGVVQSPRYKIIEKKQPVAFWCNPISGHNTLYWYLQNLGQGPELLIRYENEEAVDDSQLPKDRFSAERLKGVDSTLKIQPAELGDSAVYLCASLQAGRGGKQYFGPGTRLTVT.

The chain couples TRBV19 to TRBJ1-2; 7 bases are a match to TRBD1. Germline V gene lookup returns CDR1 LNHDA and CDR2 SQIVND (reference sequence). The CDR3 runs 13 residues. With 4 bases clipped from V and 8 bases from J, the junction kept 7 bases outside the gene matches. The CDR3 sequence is CASSKDRLKGYTF. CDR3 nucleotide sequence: TGTGCCAGTAGTAAGGACAGGTTGAAGGGCTACACCTTC.

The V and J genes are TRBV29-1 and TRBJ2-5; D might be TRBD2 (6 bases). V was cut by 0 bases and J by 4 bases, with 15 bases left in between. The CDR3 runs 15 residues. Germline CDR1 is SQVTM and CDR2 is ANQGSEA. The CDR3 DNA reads TGCAGCGTTGAAGATTGGTCGGCGGGACGAGAGACCCAGTACTTC. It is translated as CSVEDWSAGRETQYF. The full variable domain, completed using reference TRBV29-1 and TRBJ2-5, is SAVISQKPSRDICQRGTSLTIQCQVDSQVTMMFWYRQQPGQSLTLIATANQGSEATYESGFVIDKFPISRPNLTFSTLTVSNMSPEDSSIYLCSVEDWSAGRETQYFGPGTRLLVL.

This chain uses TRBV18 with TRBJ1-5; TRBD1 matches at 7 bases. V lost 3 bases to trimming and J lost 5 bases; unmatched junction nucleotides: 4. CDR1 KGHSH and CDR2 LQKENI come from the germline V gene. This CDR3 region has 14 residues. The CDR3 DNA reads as TGTGCCAGCTCACCCCGGGACAGTTATCAGCCCCAGCATTTT. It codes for CASSPRDSYQPQHF.

The CDR3 region has the DNA TGTGCCAGCAGCCCCGGGAGGGGGCGAGGGGGTGGGGCCAACGTCCTGACTTTC. It specifies CASSPGRGRGGGANVLTF. The chain combines TRBV11-3 with TRBJ2-6, with D maybe TRBD2 (8 bases). Looked up from germline, CDR1 is SGHNT and CDR2 is YENEEA. The length of the CDR3 is 18 residues. V gave up 5 bases and J gave up 3 bases, with 20 bases separating them.

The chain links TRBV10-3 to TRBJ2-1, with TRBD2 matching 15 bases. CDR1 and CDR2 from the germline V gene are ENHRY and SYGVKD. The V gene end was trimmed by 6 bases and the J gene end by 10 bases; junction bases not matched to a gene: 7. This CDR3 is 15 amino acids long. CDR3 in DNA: TGTGCCATCAGAGGGACTAGCGGGGGGACTGGGGAGCAGTTCTTC. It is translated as CAIRGTSGGTGEQFF.

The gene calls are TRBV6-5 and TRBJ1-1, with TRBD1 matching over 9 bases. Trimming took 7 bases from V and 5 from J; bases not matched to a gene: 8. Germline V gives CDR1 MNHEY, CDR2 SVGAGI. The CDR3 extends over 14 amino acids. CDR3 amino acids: CASILTGGVTEAFF. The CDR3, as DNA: TGTGCCAGCATTCTTACAGGGGGCGTGACTGAAGCTTTCTTT.